These 20 T cell receptor beta chains originate from one sample sequenced in a study of T-cell reconstitution after alpha-beta-depleted transplantation in children (dated by TCRdb to 2016 to 2017). The protocol used for the library was PCR. Sequenced on an Illumina HiSeq 2500. TCR library preparation used molecular barcoding, with unique molecular identifiers applied to normalize quantification of the TCRbeta repertoire. TCRdb applied fastp at Q25 and MiXCR to the public reads, then kept only in-frame beta chains. Rows matching on CDR3 protein sequence are summarized as one entry with the most common DNA and genes. The sample yields some 240,000 distinct CDR3 sequences; approximately 9.7% were counted once. The ten largest make up around 5% of the sample. This specimen was PBMCs from the stem cell graft donor, taken from the stem cell graft. The origin of the receptors is a human donor who donated a stem cell graft to a child with SCID.

This clonotype appeared a few times. The genes are TRBV5-4 and TRBJ2-1; the D is unclear. The CDR3 runs 11 residues. In germline, CDR1 is SGHNT, CDR2 YYREEE (reference sequence). V gave up 9 bases and J gave up 9 bases, with 13 bases separating them. CDR3 residues: CATRTLGEQFF. The CDR3 bases are TGTGCCACCAGGACGTTGGGTGAGCAGTTCTTC.

This clonotype was seen more than once but under ten times. The chain has TRBV18 and TRBJ2-3, with 9 bases fitting TRBD2. The CDR3 has 14 amino acids. CDR1 is KGHSH, CDR2 LQKENI, per germline. Losses at the gene ends were 3 bases for V and 6 bases for J; bases not matched to a gene: 4. The chain's CDR3 is CASSPLAGPDTQYF. The CDR3 DNA reads TGTGCCAGCTCACCCCTAGCGGGGCCGGATACGCAGTATTTT.

This clonotype occurred many times. The chain recombines TRBV5-1 with TRBJ2-1; 9 bases match TRBD1. Germline V gene sequence: CDR1 SGHRS, CDR2 YFSETQ. V gave up 4 bases and J gave up 7 bases; unmatched junction bases: 12. The CDR3 covers 16 residues. The CDR3 DNA is TGCGCCAGCAGCCCCAGCCGGGACAGGGTCGATAATGAGCAGTTCTTC. This sequence encodes CASSPSRDRVDNEQFF.

This clonotype came up many times. The J gene is TRBJ1-5, the V gene TRBV20-1; TRBD1 agrees at 7 bases. CDR3 length equals 15 residues. The V segment lost 2 bases and the J segment 7 bases; nucleotides outside the gene matches: 11. CDR1 is DFQATT, CDR2 SNEGSKA, per germline (reference sequence). CDR3 sequence: CSARPPGGPGQPQHF. The CDR3 DNA sequence: TGCAGTGCTAGACCACCAGGGGGACCGGGGCAGCCCCAGCATTTT.

This clonotype was found many times. The chain links TRBV20-1 to TRBJ2-3, with D possibly being TRBD2 (5 bases). This CDR3 has 12 residues. Trimming pared 7 bases from V and 5 bases from J, leaving 13 bases between. Germline V gene data show CDR1 as DFQATT and CDR2 as SNEGSKA (reference sequence). For the CDR3, the DNA is TGCAGTGAGGGTCTAGCCGGAGATACGCAGTATTTT. Protein: CSEGLAGDTQYF.

This clonotype has at least ten counts. The chain uses TRBV4-2 and TRBJ2-5; D assignment may be TRBD1 or TRBD2 (5 bases each). CDR3 length: 13 amino acids. CDR1 is LGHNA and CDR2 is YNFKEQ in the germline V gene. V lost 2 bases and J lost 5, with 9 bases in between. The CDR3 loop is CASSQKGSETQYF. DNA for the CDR3: TGTGCCAGCAGCCAAAAGGGGAGCGAGACCCAGTACTTC.

This clonotype was seen repeatedly, ten times or more. This rearrangement joins TRBV20-1 to TRBJ1-6, with a possible D match to TRBD1 (6 bases). The CDR3 spans 12 residues. The V and J ends lost 5 bases and 9 bases respectively, with 11 bases between them. Germline V gives CDR1 DFQATT, CDR2 SNEGSKA (reference sequence). The CDR3 spells CSAHRVGSPLHF. The CDR3 DNA reads TGCAGTGCTCACAGGGTTGGTTCACCCCTCCACTTT.

This clonotype came up many times. CDR3 coding DNA: TGTGCTTTTGGCCTTACCCAAGAGACCCAGTACTTC. Translated: CAFGLTQETQYF. The chain has TRBV30 and TRBJ2-5; no firm D call. The CDR3 contains 12 residues. Germline V lookup: CDR1 GTSNPN, CDR2 SVGIG (reference sequence).

This clonotype was observed a few times. This chain connects TRBV9 to TRBJ2-2; D is possibly TRBD1 or TRBD2 (5 bases each). Germline-derived CDR1 and CDR2 are SGDLS and YYNGEE. V lost 1 base and J lost 3, with 16 bases in between. The CDR3 covers 17 residues. CDR3 residues: CASSVKTGPWDTGELFF. CDR3 bases: TGTGCCAGCAGCGTAAAGACGGGGCCCTGGGACACCGGGGAGCTGTTTTTT.

This clonotype was seen ten or more times. The chain joins TRBV5-4 to TRBJ1-4; D might be TRBD1 (6 bases). This CDR3 is 16 amino acids long. Germline-derived CDR1 and CDR2 are SGHNT and YYREEE (reference sequence). Trimming removed 0 bases at V and 6 bases at J, with 15 bases between. For the CDR3, the DNA is TGTGCCAGCAGCTTGGGGGCCCGGGGGGCGGATGAAAAACTGTTTTTT. This sequence encodes CASSLGARGADEKLFF.

This clonotype was seen ten or more times. The chain recombines TRBV7-9 with TRBJ1-5; D gene ambiguous. V was trimmed by 5 bases and J by 9 bases, leaving 14 bases between them. The CDR3 loop spans 13 amino acids. Germline V gene sequence: CDR1 SEHNR, CDR2 FQNEAQ (reference sequence). The CDR3 region is CASSPTPVGPQHF. The CDR3 nucleotides are TGTGCCAGCAGCCCGACCCCTGTAGGGCCCCAGCATTTT.

A note on this clonotype: A read error may explain this, as a much larger clone is one base away. This rearrangement joins TRBV6-2 or TRBV6-3 to TRBJ2-5; no clear D gene. The germline V gene has CDR1 MNHEY and CDR2 SVGEGT. This CDR3 contains 13 residues. The CDR3 sequence: CASSLMGAWTPYF. The CDR3 DNA reads as TGTGCCAGCTCTCTGATGGGTGCTTGGACCCCGTACTTC.

With regard to this clonotype: A clone one base away is much larger, so this may be a read error. The chain combines TRBV20-1 with TRBJ2-5; no clear D. There are 15 residues in the CDR3. The V end lost 1 base, the J end lost 5 bases, and 17 bases lay between the germline ends. Germline CDR1 is DFQATT and CDR2 is SNEGSKA (reference sequence). The CDR3 bases are TGCAGTGCTAGAGTCGTCTGGCCCGATGGGGAGACCCAGTACTTC. It codes for CSARVVWPDGETQYF.

In its sample, this clonotype was seen many times. The rearrangement links TRBV20-1 to TRBJ2-3; 10 nucleotides agree with TRBD2. The CDR3 has 16 amino acids. From germline, CDR1 is DFQATT and CDR2 SNEGSKA (reference sequence). V was clipped by 3 bases and J by 3 bases; unmatched bases: 9. For the CDR3, the DNA is TGCAGTGCTAGGTCCCCCCTAGCGGGGGAAACAGATACGCAGTATTTT. Its translation is CSARSPLAGETDTQYF.

This clonotype was seen ten or more times. The chain links TRBV5-1 to TRBJ1-6, with D possibly TRBD1 on 5 matching bases. Trimming removed 0 bases at V and 8 bases at J, with 18 bases between. CDR1 SGHRS and CDR2 YFSETQ come from the germline V gene. The CDR3 length is 17 residues. CDR3 amino acids: CASSLVPGRLVDSPLHF. The CDR3 region has the DNA TGCGCCAGCAGCTTGGTACCGGGACGGTTAGTGGATTCACCCCTCCACTTT.

The chain couples TRBV3-1 to TRBJ2-7; possibly TRBD1 for D (7 bases). The CDR3 consists of 15 residues. The V gene's germline CDR1 is LGHDT and CDR2 YNNKEL (reference sequence). Trimming shortened V by 3 bases and J by 3 bases, and 15 bases separated the two germline ends. The CDR3 region has the DNA TGTGCCAGCAGCCAGGAGCCAGGGGGGAACTACGAGCAGTACTTC. It is translated as CASSQEPGGNYEQYF.

This clonotype was counted ten times or more. The V and J genes are TRBV6-4 and TRBJ2-7; D gene uncertain. Germline V gene data show CDR1 as MRHNA and CDR2 as SNTAGT. Trimming took 0 bases from V and 0 from J, leaving 12 bases between them. This CDR3 spans 16 amino acids. Here the CDR3 DNA reads TGTGCCAGCAGTGACTCGGCCAGGTGGAGCTCCTACGAGCAGTACTTC. Translating it yields CASSDSARWSSYEQYF.

This clonotype was picked up many times. The chain combines TRBV12-3 or TRBV12-4 with TRBJ2-1; 9 bases align to TRBD2. Trimming at V came to 7 bases and at J to 9 bases, leaving 13 bases not matched to a gene. The CDR3 covers 15 residues. DNA of the CDR3: TGTGCCAGCAATATCGGGGGCGGGGGGGCCGGTGAGCAGTTCTTC. Amino acid sequence: CASNIGGGGAGEQFF.

The chain has TRBV5-1 and TRBJ2-6; D gene ambiguous. This CDR3 comprises 14 residues. Trimming took 7 bases from V and 0 from J, leaving 8 bases between them. The germline V gene has CDR1 SGHRS and CDR2 YFSETQ. The CDR3 protein is CASYETSGANVLTF. In nucleotides, the CDR3 is TGCGCCAGCTATGAAACCTCTGGGGCCAACGTCCTGACTTTC.

The V and J genes are TRBV29-1 and TRBJ2-1; D is perhaps TRBD1 or TRBD2 (5 bases each). Germline V gene sequence: CDR1 SQVTM, CDR2 ANQGSEA. The CDR3 is made up of 14 amino acids. Trimming took off 6 bases at V and 5 bases at J, with 17 bases between the two ends. CDR3: CSVVRDPGNNEQFF. CDR3 bases: TGCAGCGTCGTCAGGGACCCGGGCAACAATGAGCAGTTCTTC.